A selection of T cell receptor beta chains follows, all from one sample in a study of T cell responses to AZD1222 COVID-19 vaccine. The data were produced by immunoSEQ multiplex PCR, yet TCRdb's version contains in-frame clones alone and is incomplete. This sample carries about 46,000 clones, about 90% of them seen once, and the ten largest clones take 0.9% to 1.2%. The sequenced sample was peripheral blood, obtained 28 days after the second AZD1222 dose. These receptors were collected from an adult who received the AZD1222 COVID-19 vaccine. CDR3s include the opening cysteine and the closing phenylalanine or tryptophan. D genes are given only for firm matches. Clone size is stated in some rows and not others, as once, few, many or a class when expanded.

j_gene,abundance,v_gene,d_gene,CDR3aa,CDR3nt
TRBJ2-7,NA,TRBV5-1,NA,CASSLEASRYEQYF,TGCGCCAGCAGCTTGGAGGCCTCCCGCTACGAGCAGTACTTC
TRBJ2-7,NA,TRBV7-2,TRBD2,CASSFGGLGVEQYF,TGTGCCAGCAGCTTTGGGGGACTAGGAGTCGAGCAGTACTTC
TRBJ2-3,NA,TRBV28,TRBD2,CASSKREIDTQYF,TGTGCCAGCAGTAAGCGGGAGATAGATACGCAGTATTTT
TRBJ2-7,NA,TRBV14,NA,CASSLGTYYEQYF,TGTGCCAGCAGCCTTGGGACATACTACGAGCAGTACTTC
TRBJ1-3,NA,TRBV5-4,TRBD1,CASSSRDRGLLAGNTIYF,TGTGCCAGCAGCTCCCGGGACAGGGGGCTACTTGCTGGAAACACCATATATTTT
TRBJ1-2,NA,TRBV7-8,TRBD1,CASSLARGLSNYGYTF,TGTGCCAGCAGCTTAGCCAGGGGGCTTTCTAACTATGGCTACACCTTC
TRBJ2-5,NA,TRBV7-9,NA,CASSLVDGKKTQYF,TGTGCCAGCAGCTTAGTCGACGGGAAAAAGACCCAGTACTTC
TRBJ2-1,once,TRBV19,TRBD2,CASTASGSSYNEQFF,TGTGCCAGTACGGCTAGCGGGAGCTCCTACAATGAGCAGTTCTTC
TRBJ2-2,NA,TRBV28,NA,CASSVTGTLNTGELFF,TGTGCCAGCAGTGTTACCGGGACACTGAACACCGGGGAGCTGTTTTTT
TRBJ2-7,once,TRBV27,TRBD2,CASSYRLAGGPYEQYF,TGTGCCAGCAGCTATAGACTAGCGGGAGGCCCCTACGAGCAGTACTTC
TRBJ2-1,NA,TRBV12-5,TRBD1,CASGWARDRGPGPNEQFF,TGTGCTAGTGGTTGGGCACGGGACAGGGGCCCCGGCCCCAATGAGCAGTTCTTC
TRBJ2-1,NA,TRBV6-5,TRBD1,CASSWTGGNEQFF,TGTGCCAGCAGTTGGACAGGGGGCAATGAGCAGTTCTTC
TRBJ2-1,NA,TRBV11-2,NA,CASSNRLSSSYNEQFF,TGTGCCAGCAGCAACCGACTGAGCAGCTCCTACAATGAGCAGTTCTTC
TRBJ2-1,NA,TRBV10-3,NA,CAISGWTSGNEQFF,TGTGCCATCAGTGGATGGACCAGCGGAAATGAGCAGTTCTTC
TRBJ2-7,NA,TRBV7-9,TRBD2,CASSLTAGPSYEQYF,TGTGCCAGCAGCTTAACAGCGGGACCCTCCTACGAGCAGTACTTC
TRBJ2-3,NA,TRBV27,TRBD2,CASSLGTSSYTQYF,TGTGCCAGCAGTTTGGGGACTAGCAGTTATACGCAGTATTTT
TRBJ1-4,few,TRBV11-2,NA,CASSLIRVPNEKLFF,TGTGCCAGCAGTCTCATCAGGGTACCTAATGAAAAACTGTTTTTT
TRBJ2-5,once,TRBV11-2,TRBD2,CASSQGLAGGEETQYF,TGTGCCAGCAGCCAGGGACTAGCGGGAGGGGAAGAGACCCAGTACTTC
TRBJ1-2,few,TRBV20-1,NA,CSASERQGLGYTF,TGCAGTGCTAGTGAGAGGCAGGGCCTGGGCTACACCTTC
TRBJ1-2,NA,TRBV6-5,NA,CASSYSPGTRGTGYTF,TGTGCCAGCAGTTATTCCCCCGGCACGCGGGGGACCGGCTACACCTTC
TRBJ1-5,NA,TRBV6-5,NA,CASSRADRNQPQHF,TGTGCCAGCAGTAGGGCGGATCGCAATCAGCCCCAGCATTTT
TRBJ2-1,NA,TRBV18,NA,CASSPPGRVPADEQFF,TGTGCCAGCTCACCACCGGGGCGGGTACCGGCTGACGAGCAGTTCTTC
TRBJ1-3,NA,TRBV6-1,NA,CASSETWSSGNTIYF,TGTGCCAGCAGTGAAACCTGGAGCTCTGGAAACACCATATATTTT
TRBJ1-3,NA,TRBV28,NA,CASSFRENTIYF,TGTGCCAGCAGTTTCAGGGAAAACACCATATATTTT
TRBJ2-7,NA,TRBV4-1,TRBD1,CASSQAGTGAYEQYF,TGCGCCAGCAGCCAGGCCGGGACAGGGGCCTACGAGCAGTACTTC
TRBJ1-1,NA,TRBV27,NA,CASTHGGDTEAFF,TGTGCCAGTACCCATGGAGGGGACACTGAAGCTTTCTTT
TRBJ2-5,few,TRBV2,TRBD2,CASRGALAGQETQYF,TGTGCCAGCAGGGGGGCTCTAGCGGGACAAGAGACCCAGTACTTC
TRBJ2-7,NA,TRBV6-5,NA,CASRSRGIRDEQYF,TGTGCCAGCAGATCGCGGGGCATAAGGGACGAGCAGTACTTC
TRBJ2-3,NA,TRBV10-3,NA,CAYRGNLADTQYF,TGTGCCTACCGGGGCAACTTGGCAGATACGCAGTATTTT
TRBJ2-1,NA,TRBV6-2/TRBV6-3,NA,CASSSRAGLGYNEQFF,TGTGCCAGCAGTTCCCGTGCGGGTTTGGGCTACAATGAGCAGTTCTTC
TRBJ1-2,NA,TRBV5-4,NA,CASSLDRGYGYTF,TGTGCCAGCAGCTTGGACAGAGGTTATGGCTACACCTTC
TRBJ2-1,NA,TRBV7-2,NA,CASSPSTPDNEQFF,TGTGCCAGCAGCCCATCCACCCCGGACAATGAGCAGTTCTTC
TRBJ1-6,NA,TRBV4-1,TRBD1,CASSQETGTGWPRYSPLHF,TGCGCCAGCAGCCAAGAGACCGGGACAGGGTGGCCGAGGTATTCACCCCTCCACTTT
TRBJ1-1,NA,TRBV29-1,TRBD1,CSVLDRGMDTEAFF,TGCAGCGTTTTGGACAGGGGGATGGACACTGAAGCTTTCTTT
TRBJ2-1,NA,TRBV5-1,NA,CASSSDGGSYNEQFF,TGCGCCAGCAGCTCGGACGGTGGCTCCTACAATGAGCAGTTCTTC
TRBJ2-7,NA,TRBV5-1,NA,CASSPGTLSYEQYF,TGCGCCAGCAGCCCCGGGACATTATCCTACGAGCAGTACTTC